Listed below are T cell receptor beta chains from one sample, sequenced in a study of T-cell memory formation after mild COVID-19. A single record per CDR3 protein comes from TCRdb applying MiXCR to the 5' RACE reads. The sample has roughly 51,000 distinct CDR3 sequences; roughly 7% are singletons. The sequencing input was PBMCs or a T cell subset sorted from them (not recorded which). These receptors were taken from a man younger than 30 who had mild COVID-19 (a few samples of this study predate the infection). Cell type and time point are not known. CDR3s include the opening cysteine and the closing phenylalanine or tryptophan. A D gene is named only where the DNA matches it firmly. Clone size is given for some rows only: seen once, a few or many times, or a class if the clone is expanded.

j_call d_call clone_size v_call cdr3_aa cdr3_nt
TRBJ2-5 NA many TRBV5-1 CASSGDQETQYF TGCGCCAGCAGCGGGGACCAAGAGACCCAGTACTTC
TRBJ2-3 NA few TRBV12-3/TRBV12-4 CASTANTDTQYF TGTGCCAGCACCGCGAACACAGATACGCAGTATTTT
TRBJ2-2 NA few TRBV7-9 CASSLFGLRGSGELFF TGTGCCAGCAGCTTATTTGGCCTAAGAGGGTCCGGGGAGCTGTTTTTT
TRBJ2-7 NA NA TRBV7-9 CASSSYMSYYEQYF TGTGCCAGCAGCTCCTACATGAGCTACTACGAGCAGTACTTC
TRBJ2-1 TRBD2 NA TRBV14 CASSLRAPGGSYNEQFF TGTGCCAGCAGCCTTAGAGCCCCGGGGGGATCCTACAATGAGCAGTTCTTC
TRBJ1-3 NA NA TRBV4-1 CASSQALGHYGNTIYF TGCGCCAGCAGCCAAGCCCTGGGACATTATGGGAACACCATATATTTT
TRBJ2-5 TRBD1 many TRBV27 CASSLQGQGIAQYF TGTGCCAGCAGCTTACAGGGACAGGGTATCGCCCAGTACTTC
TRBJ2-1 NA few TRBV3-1 CASSQVIRAGEGEQFF TGTGCCAGCAGCCAAGTGATTCGGGCCGGGGAAGGTGAGCAGTTCTTC
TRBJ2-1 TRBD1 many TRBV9 CASSVGTGRNEQFF TGTGCCAGCAGCGTAGGGACAGGAAGGAATGAGCAGTTCTTC
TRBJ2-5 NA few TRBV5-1 CASSLRRVQETQYF TGCGCCAGCAGCTTGCGCAGGGTACAAGAGACCCAGTACTTC
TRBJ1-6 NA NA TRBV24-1 CATSGGSKGSPLHF TGTGCCACCAGTGGGGGTTCAAAGGGTTCACCCCTCCACTTT
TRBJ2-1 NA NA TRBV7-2 CASSFLGREQFF TGTGCCAGCAGCTTCTTAGGCAGGGAGCAGTTCTTC
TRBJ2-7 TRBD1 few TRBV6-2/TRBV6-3 CASSPHNRDRGSNEQYF TGTGCCAGCAGTCCTCACAACCGGGACAGGGGAAGCAACGAGCAGTACTTC
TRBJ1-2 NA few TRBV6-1 CASSVFGAYGYTF TGTGCCAGCAGTGTCTTTGGAGCCTATGGCTACACCTTC
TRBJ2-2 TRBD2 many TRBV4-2 CASSQVLAGGLGTGELFF TGTGCCAGCAGCCAAGTTCTAGCGGGGGGGCTTGGGACCGGGGAGCTGTTTTTT
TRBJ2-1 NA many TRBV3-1 CASSQGAENYNEQFF TGTGCCAGCAGCCAAGGGGCGGAGAACTACAATGAGCAGTTCTTC